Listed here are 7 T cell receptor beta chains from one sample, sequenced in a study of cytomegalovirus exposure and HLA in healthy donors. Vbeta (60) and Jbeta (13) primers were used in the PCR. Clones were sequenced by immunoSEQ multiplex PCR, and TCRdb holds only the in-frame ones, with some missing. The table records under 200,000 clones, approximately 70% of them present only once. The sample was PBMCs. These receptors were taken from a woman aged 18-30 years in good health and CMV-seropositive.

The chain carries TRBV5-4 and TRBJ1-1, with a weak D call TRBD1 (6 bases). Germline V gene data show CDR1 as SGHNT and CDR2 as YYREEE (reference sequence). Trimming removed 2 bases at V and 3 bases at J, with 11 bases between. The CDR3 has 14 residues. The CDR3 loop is CASSLQGGDTEAFF. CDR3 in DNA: TGTGCCAGCAGCTTACAGGGTGGGGACACTGAAGCTTTCTTT. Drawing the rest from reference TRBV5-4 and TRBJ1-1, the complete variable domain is ETGVTQSPTHLIKTRGQQVTLRCSSQSGHNTVSWYQQALGQGPQFIFQYYREEENGRGNFPPRFSGLQFPNYSSELNVNALELDDSALYLCASSLQGGDTEAFFGQGTRLTVV.

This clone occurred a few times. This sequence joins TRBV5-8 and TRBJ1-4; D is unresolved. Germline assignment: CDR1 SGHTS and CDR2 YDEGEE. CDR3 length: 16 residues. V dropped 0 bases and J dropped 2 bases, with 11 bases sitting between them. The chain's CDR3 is CASSLDVGSTNEKLFF. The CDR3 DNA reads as TGTGCCAGCAGCTTGGATGTGGGCTCGACTAATGAAAAACTGTTTTTT.

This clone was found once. The CDR3 sequence is CASSLAHSETQYF. The CDR3 DNA follows: TGTGCCAGCAGCCTAGCACATTCAGAGACCCAGTACTTC. The chain uses TRBV2 and TRBJ2-5, with D tentatively TRBD2 (5 bases). The CDR3 totals 13 residues. In germline, CDR1 is SNHLY, CDR2 FYNNEI. Deletions cut 6 bases from V and 4 bases from J, with 12 bases between.

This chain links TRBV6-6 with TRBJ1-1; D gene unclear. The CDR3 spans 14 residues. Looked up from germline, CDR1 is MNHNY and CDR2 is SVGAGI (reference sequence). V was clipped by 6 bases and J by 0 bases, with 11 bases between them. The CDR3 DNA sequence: TGTGCCAGCAGCGACGGGGTCATGAACACTGAAGCTTTCTTT. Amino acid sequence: CASSDGVMNTEAFF.

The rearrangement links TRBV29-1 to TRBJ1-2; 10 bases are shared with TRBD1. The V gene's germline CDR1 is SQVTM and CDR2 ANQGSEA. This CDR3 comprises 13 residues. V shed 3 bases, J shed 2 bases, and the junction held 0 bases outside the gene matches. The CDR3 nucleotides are TGCAGCGTTGAGGGACAGGGGAACTATGGCTACACCTTC. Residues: CSVEGQGNYGYTF.

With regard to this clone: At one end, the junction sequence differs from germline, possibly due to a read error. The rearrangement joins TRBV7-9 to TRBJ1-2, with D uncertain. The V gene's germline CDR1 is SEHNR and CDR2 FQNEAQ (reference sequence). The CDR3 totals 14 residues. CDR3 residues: CSSSLGAGNYGYTF. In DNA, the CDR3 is TGTTCCAGCAGCTTAGGAGCAGGAAACTATGGCTACACCTTC.

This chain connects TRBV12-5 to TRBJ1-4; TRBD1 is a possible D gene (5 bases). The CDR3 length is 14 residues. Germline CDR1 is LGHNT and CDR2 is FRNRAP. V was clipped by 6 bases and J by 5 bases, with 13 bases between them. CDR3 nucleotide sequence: TGTGCTAGTGGCCAGGGACGGGGGAATGAAAAACTGTTTTTT. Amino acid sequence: CASGQGRGNEKLFF.